The source of this TCR beta chain is a study of blood T cell repertoires in COVID-19. This clone came up once. Method: immunoSEQ multiplex PCR; TCRdb's copy keeps in-frame clones and lacks some. The sample has some 150,000 clones; around nine tenths are singletons. The source of this sequence is a man aged 50-59 years with active or convalescent COVID-19. Material: peripheral blood.

The CDR3: CASSPDTVYGYTF. CDR3 DNA: TGTGCCAGCTCACCAGATACAGTCTATGGCTACACCTTC. The rearrangement uses TRBV18 and TRBJ1-2; D gene uncertain. Germline-derived CDR1 and CDR2 are KGHSH and LQKENI. Trimming took 2 bases from V and 4 from J, leaving 8 bases between them. This CDR3 comprises 13 residues.